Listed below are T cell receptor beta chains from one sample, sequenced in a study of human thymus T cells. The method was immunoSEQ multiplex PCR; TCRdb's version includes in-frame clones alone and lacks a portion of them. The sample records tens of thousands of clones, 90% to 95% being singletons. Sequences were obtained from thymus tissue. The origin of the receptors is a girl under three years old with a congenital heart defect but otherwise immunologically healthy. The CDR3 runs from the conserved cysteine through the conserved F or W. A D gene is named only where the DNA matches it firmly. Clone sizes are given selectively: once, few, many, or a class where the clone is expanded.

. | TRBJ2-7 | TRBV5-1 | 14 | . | TGCGCCAGCAGTCCCCGTGGACATCGCTACGAGCAGTACTTC | CASSPRGHRYEQYF
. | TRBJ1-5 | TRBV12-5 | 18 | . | TGTGCTAGTGGTTCGAACTTGAGGATTACAGCCCTTAATCAGCCCCAGCATTTT | CASGSNLRITALNQPQHF
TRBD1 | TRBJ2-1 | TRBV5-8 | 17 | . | TGTGCCAGCAGCTTGGTCAAGACAGGGGCCTCGTACAATGAGCAGTTCTTC | CASSLVKTGASYNEQFF
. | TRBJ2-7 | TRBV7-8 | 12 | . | TGTGCCAGCAGCTTAGTAGGCCGGGACCCAAACTTC | CASSLVGRDPNF
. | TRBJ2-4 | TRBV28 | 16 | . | TGTGCCAGCAGTTTGGCGGATCCTTTAGCCAAAAACATTCAGTACTTC | CASSLADPLAKNIQYF
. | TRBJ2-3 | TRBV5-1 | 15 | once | TGCGCCAGCAGCCTCGCCTCCGGATGGTCAGATACGCAGTATTTT | CASSLASGWSDTQYF
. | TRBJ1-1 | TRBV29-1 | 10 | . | TGCAGCGTTGGGGCAGGAGGAGCTTTCTTT | CSVGAGGAFF
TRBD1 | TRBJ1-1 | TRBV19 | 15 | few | TGTGCCACCAGGGGGGACAAAGGGACGAACACTGAAGCTTTCTTT | CATRGDKGTNTEAFF
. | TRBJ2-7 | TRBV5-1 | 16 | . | TGCGCCAGCAGCAGATTCACCGGGACACCGAACTACGAGCAGTACTTC | CASSRFTGTPNYEQYF
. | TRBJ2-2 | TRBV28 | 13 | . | TGTGCCAGCAGCGGGGGCGGGACCGGGGAGCTGTTTTTT | CASSGGGTGELFF
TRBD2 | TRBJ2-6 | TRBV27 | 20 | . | TGTGCCAGCAGTTTAGGGGACGGCGGGAGCCCCTACTCTGGGGCCAACGTCCTGACTTTC | CASSLGDGGSPYSGANVLTF
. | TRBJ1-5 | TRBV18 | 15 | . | TGTGCCAGCTCACCCGGCGACAGAAGCAATCAGCCCCAGCATTTT | CASSPGDRSNQPQHF
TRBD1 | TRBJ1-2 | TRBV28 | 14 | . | TGTGCCAGCAGCTTGGACAGGGGAGCTGTAGGCTACACCTTC | CASSLDRGAVGYTF
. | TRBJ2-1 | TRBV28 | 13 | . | TGTGCCAGCAGTTTTAAGTTGTACAATGAGCAGTTCTTC | CASSFKLYNEQFF
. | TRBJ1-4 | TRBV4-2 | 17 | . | TGTGCCAGCAGCCAAGGGAGAAATACCCCAAGAGGGGAAAAACTGTTTTTT | CASSQGRNTPRGEKLFF
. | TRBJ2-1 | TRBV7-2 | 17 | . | TGTGCCAGCAGCTTCGCCCCAAGGGGAGAGGGTTACAATGAGCAGTTCTTC | CASSFAPRGEGYNEQFF
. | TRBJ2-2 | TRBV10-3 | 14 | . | TGTGCCACCGACACAGGGAGCGACACCGGGGAGCTGTTTTTT | CATDTGSDTGELFF
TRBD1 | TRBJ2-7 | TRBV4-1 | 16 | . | TGCGCCAGCAGCCAAGATGGGACAGGGGGGGTTCACGGGCAGTACTTC | CASSQDGTGGVHGQYF
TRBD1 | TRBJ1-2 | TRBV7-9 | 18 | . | TGTGCCAGCAGCTTAAGGACAGGGGCCTTCGGGCAACACTATGGCTACACCTTC | CASSLRTGAFGQHYGYTF
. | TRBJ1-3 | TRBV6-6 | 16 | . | TGTGCCAGCAGTTACTCGAGGGGGGGTTCTGGAAACACCATATATTTT | CASSYSRGGSGNTIYF
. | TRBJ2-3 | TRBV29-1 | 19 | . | TGCAGCGTCCCCCTCGCGCAGGCTGGTGTCCACTTCCTCACAGATACGCAGTATTTT | CSVPLAQAGVHFLTDTQYF
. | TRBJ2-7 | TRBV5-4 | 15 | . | TGTGCCAGCAGCTTGGACCGGATCCTGCCCTACGAGCAGTACTTC | CASSLDRILPYEQYF
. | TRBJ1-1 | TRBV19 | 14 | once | TGTGCCAGTAGTATGAGACAGCTAAACACTGAAGCTTTCTTT | CASSMRQLNTEAFF
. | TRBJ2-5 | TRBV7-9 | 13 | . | TGTGCCAGCAGCTTACAGGAGGGGGAGACCCAGTACTTC | CASSLQEGETQYF
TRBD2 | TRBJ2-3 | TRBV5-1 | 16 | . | TGCGCCAGCAGCTTGGGTCTAGCGGAGCTCACAGATACGCAGTATTTT | CASSLGLAELTDTQYF
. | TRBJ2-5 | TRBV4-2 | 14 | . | TGTGCCAGCAGCCAAGAGATCTCTCTGGAGACCCAGTACTTC | CASSQEISLETQYF
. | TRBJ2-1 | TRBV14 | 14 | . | TGTGCCAGCAGCCATGAGACGCCTCACAATGAGCAGTTCTTC | CASSHETPHNEQFF
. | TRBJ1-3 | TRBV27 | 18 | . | TGTGCCAGCAGCCGACACCGACCGTCGGTGGGCGCTGGAAACACCATATATTTT | CASSRHRPSVGAGNTIYF
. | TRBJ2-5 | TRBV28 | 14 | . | TGTGCCAGCAGTTTCGTTGGTAGACGAGAGACCCAGTACTTC | CASSFVGRRETQYF
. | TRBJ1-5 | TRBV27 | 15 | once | TGTGCCAGCAGTTTACGGGCAGGAAAGAATCAGCCCCAGCATTTT | CASSLRAGKNQPQHF
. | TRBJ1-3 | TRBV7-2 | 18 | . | TGTGCCAGCAGCTTAGTCCCACCGGAAGGGTTCTCTGGAAACACCATATATTTT | CASSLVPPEGFSGNTIYF